This T cell receptor beta chain derives from a study of CD8 T cells in ankylosing spondylitis. General study points: Relatively scarce in peripheral blood, disease-linked clones were CD8+. Reportedly, disease-linked clones are significantly enriched in ankylosing spondylitis patients' matched synovial fluid.

At least ten counts were recorded for this clonotype. Its antigen remains unidentified. The V and J ends lost 0 bases and 9 bases respectively, with 13 bases between them. Germline assignment: CDR1 SGDLS and CDR2 YYNGEE. This CDR3 spans 15 amino acids. Quantitative 5'-RACE with molecular barcodes generated TCR beta libraries. TCRdb itself ran the 5' RACE reads through MiXCR, one entry per CDR3 protein. The table includes about 42,000 distinct CDR3 sequences, about 4.2% detected once. The clonotype originates from a female donor with ankylosing spondylitis or in good health (not recorded which). This chain uses TRBV9 with TRBJ1-6, with a tentative D call TRBD1 (6 bases). Sequencing was carried out using blood, either unsorted or a sorted T cell fraction (not recorded which). The CDR3 nucleotides read TGTGCCAGCAGCGTAGAGGGGGTCACGGCTTCACCCCTCCACTTT. This gives the protein CASSVEGVTASPLHF. Drawing the rest from reference TRBV9 and TRBJ1-6, the complete variable domain is DSGVTQTPKHLITATGQRVTLRCSPRSGDLSVYWYQQSLDQGLQFLIQYYNGEERAKGNILERFSAQQFPDLHSELNLSSLELGDSALYFCASSVEGVTASPLHFGNGTRLTVT.